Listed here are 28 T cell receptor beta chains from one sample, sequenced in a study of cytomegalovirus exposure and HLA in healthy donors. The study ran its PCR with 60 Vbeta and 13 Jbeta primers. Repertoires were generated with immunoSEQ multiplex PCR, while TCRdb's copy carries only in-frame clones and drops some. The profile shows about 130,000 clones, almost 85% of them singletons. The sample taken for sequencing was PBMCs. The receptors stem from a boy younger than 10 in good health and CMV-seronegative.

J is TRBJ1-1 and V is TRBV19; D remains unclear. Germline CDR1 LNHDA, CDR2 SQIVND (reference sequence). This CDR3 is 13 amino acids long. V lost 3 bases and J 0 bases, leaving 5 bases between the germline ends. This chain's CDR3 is CASSIEMNTEAFF. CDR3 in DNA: TGTGCCAGTAGTATCGAGATGAACACTGAAGCTTTCTTT.

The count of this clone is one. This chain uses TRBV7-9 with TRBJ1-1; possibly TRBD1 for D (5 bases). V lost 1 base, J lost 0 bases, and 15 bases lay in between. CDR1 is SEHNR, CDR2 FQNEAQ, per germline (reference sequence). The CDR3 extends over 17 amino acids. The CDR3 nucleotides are TGTGCCAGCAGCTTAGGGTACAGGCAGGGATTGAACACTGAAGCTTTCTTT. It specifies CASSLGYRQGLNTEAFF.

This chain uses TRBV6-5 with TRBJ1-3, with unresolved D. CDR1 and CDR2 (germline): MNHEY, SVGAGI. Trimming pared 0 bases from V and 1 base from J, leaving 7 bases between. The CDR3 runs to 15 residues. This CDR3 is CASSYSGDSGNTIYF. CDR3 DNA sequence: TGTGCCAGCAGTTACTCCGGGGATTCTGGAAACACCATATATTTT.

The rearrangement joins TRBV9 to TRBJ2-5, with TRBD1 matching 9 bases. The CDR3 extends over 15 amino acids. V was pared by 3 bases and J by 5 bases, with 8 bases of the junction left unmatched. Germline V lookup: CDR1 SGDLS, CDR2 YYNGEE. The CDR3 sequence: CASSGHRGPRETQYF. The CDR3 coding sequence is TGTGCCAGCAGCGGCCACAGGGGGCCCCGGGAGACCCAGTACTTC. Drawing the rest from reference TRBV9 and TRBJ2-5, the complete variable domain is DSGVTQTPKHLITATGQRVTLRCSPRSGDLSVYWYQQSLDQGLQFLIQYYNGEERAKGNILERFSAQQFPDLHSELNLSSLELGDSALYFCASSGHRGPRETQYFGPGTRLLVL.

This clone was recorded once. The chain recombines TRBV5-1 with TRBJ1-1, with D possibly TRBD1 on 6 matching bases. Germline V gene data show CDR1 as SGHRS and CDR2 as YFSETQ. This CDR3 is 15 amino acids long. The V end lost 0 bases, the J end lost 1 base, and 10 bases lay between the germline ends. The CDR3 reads CASSLGDTANTEAFF. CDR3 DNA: TGCGCCAGCAGCTTGGGGGACACCGCGAACACTGAAGCTTTCTTT. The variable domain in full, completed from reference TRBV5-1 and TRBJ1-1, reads KAGVTQTPRYLIKTRGQQVTLSCSPISGHRSVSWYQQTPGQGLQFLFEYFSETQRNKGNFPGRFSGRQFSNSRSEMNVSTLELGDSALYLCASSLGDTANTEAFFGQGTRLTVV.

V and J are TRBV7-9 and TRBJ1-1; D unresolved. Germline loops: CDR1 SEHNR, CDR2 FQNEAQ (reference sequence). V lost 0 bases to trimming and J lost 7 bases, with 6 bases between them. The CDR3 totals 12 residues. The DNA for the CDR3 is TGTGCCAGCAGCTTAGCCTTCGGTGAAGCTTTCTTT. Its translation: CASSLAFGEAFF.

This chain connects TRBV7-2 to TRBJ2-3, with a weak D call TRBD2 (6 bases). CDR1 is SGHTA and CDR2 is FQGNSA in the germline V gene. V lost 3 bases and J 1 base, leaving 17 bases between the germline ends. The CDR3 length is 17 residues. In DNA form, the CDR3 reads TGTGCCAGCAGCTTGGACTACCGGGACTTGCGCACAGATACGCAGTATTTT. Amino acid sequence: CASSLDYRDLRTDTQYF.

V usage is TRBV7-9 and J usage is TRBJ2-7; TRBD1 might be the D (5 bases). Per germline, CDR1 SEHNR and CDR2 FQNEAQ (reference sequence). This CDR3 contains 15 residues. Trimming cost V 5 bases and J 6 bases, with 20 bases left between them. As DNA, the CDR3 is TGTGCCAGCAGCCCCGTCCCGACAGCTACCTTCGAGCAGTACTTC. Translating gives CASSPVPTATFEQYF.

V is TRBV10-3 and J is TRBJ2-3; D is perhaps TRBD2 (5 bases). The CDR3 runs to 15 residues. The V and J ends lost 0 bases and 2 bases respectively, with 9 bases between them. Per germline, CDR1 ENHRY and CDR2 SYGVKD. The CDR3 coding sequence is TGTGCCATCAGTGAGTCGGAGCGGTACACAGATACGCAGTATTTT. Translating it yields CAISESERYTDTQYF.

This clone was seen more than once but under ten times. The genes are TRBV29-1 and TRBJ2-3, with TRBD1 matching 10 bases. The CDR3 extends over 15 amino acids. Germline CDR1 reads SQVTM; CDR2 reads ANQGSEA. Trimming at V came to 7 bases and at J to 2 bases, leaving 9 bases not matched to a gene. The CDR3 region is CSAPPGQGFTDTQYF. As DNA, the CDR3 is TGCAGCGCACCACCGGGACAGGGGTTCACAGATACGCAGTATTTT.

CDR3 residues: CASSLRGAGAAHYNEQFF. DNA of the CDR3: TGTGCCAGCAGCTTAAGAGGGGCGGGAGCGGCCCACTACAATGAGCAGTTCTTC. V gene TRBV7-3 combines with J gene TRBJ2-1; 7 bases agree with TRBD2. Germline assignment: CDR1 SGHTA and CDR2 FQGTGA. This CDR3 region has 18 residues. With 1 base clipped from V and 3 bases from J, the junction kept 12 bases outside the gene matches.

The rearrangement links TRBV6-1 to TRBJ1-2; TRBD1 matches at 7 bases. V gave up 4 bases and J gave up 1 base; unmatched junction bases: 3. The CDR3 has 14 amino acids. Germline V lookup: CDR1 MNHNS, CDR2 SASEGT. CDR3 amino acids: CASSGTGRNYGYTF. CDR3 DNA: TGTGCCAGCAGTGGGACAGGCCGTAACTATGGCTACACCTTC.

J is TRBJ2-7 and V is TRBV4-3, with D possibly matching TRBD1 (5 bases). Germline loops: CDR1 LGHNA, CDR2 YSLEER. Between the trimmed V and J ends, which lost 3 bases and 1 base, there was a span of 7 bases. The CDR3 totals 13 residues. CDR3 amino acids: CASSHRDSYEQYF. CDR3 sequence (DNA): TGCGCCAGCAGCCACAGGGATTCCTACGAGCAGTACTTC.

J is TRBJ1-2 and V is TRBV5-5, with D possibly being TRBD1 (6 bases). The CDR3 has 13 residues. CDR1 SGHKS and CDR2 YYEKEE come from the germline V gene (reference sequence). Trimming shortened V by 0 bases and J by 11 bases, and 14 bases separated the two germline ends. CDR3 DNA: TGTGCCAGCAGCTTGGCTCCGACGGACAGATACACCTTC. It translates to CASSLAPTDRYTF.

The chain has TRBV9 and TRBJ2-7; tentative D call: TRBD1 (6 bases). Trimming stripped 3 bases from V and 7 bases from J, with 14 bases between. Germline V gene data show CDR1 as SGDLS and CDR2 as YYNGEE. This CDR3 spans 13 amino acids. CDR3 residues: CASSGAGVGEQYF. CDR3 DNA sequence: TGTGCCAGCAGCGGGGCAGGGGTTGGTGAGCAGTACTTC.

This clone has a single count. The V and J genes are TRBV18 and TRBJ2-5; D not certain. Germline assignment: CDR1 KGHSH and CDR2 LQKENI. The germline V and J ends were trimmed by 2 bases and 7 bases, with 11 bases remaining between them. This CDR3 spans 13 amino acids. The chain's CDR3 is CASSPAPKSTQYF. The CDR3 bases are TGTGCCAGCTCACCAGCGCCTAAGTCGACCCAGTACTTC. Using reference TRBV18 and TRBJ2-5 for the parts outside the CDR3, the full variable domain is NAGVMQNPRHLVRRRGQEARLRCSPMKGHSHVYWYRQLPEEGLKFMVYLQKENIIDESGMPKERFSAEFPKEGPSILRIQQVVRGDSAAYFCASSPAPKSTQYFGPGTRLLVL.

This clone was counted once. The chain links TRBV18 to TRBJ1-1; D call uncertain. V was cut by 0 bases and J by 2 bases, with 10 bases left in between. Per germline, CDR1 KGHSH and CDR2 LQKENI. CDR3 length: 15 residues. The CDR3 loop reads CASSPPSVLNTEAFF. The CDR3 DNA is TGTGCCAGCTCACCACCGAGTGTACTAAACACTGAAGCTTTCTTT.

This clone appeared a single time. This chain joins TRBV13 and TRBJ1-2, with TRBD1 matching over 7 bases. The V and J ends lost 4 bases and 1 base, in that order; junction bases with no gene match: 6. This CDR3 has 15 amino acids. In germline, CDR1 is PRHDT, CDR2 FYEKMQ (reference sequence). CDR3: CASSSRGTGNYGYTF. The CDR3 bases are TGTGCCAGCAGCTCCAGGGGGACCGGTAACTATGGCTACACCTTC.

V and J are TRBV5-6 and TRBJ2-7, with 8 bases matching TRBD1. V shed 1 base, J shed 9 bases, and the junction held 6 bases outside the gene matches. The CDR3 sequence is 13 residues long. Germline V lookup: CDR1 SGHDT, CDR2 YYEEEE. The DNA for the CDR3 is TGTGCCAGCAGCTTGTATCAGGGGGCGAGGCAGTACGTC. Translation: CASSLYQGARQYV.

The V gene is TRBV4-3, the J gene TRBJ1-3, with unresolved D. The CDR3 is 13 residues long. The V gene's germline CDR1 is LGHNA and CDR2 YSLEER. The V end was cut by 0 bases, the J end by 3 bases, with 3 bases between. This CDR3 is CASSQDNGNTIYF. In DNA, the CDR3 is TGCGCCAGCAGCCAAGATAATGGAAACACCATATATTTT.

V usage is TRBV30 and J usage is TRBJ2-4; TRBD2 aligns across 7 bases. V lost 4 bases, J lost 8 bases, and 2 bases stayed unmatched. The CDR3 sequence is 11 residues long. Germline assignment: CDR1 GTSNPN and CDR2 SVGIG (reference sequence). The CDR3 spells CAWTGGDIQYF. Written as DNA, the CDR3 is TGTGCCTGGACGGGGGGAGACATTCAGTACTTC.

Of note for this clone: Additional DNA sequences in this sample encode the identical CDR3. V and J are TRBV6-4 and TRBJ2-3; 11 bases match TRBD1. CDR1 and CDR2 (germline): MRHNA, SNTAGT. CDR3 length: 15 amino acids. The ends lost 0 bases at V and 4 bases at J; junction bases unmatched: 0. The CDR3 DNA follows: TGTGCCAGCAGTGACTCGGGACAGGGGGCAGATACGCAGTATTTT. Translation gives CASSDSGQGADTQYF.

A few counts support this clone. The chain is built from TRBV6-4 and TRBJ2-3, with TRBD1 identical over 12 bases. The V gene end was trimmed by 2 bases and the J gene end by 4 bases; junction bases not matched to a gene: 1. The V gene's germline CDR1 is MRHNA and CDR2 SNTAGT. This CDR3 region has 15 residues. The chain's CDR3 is CASSDGTGGADTQYF. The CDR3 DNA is TGTGCCAGCAGTGACGGGACAGGGGGCGCAGATACGCAGTATTTT.

For the CDR3, the DNA is TGTGCCAGCAGCCCGGACGGGACTAGCGGTTTGAATGAGCAGTTCTTC. Protein sequence: CASSPDGTSGLNEQFF. The chain employs TRBV9 and TRBJ2-1; 11 bases agree with TRBD2. CDR3 length: 16 amino acids. Unmatched junction bases numbered 10, after V lost 4 bases and J lost 7 bases. Germline V gene data show CDR1 as SGDLS and CDR2 as YYNGEE.

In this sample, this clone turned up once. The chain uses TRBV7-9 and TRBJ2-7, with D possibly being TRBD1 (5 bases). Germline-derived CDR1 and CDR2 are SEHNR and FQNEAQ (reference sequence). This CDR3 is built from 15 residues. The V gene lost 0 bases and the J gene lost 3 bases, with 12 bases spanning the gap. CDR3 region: CASSLAPDTHYEQYF. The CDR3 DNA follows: TGTGCCAGCAGCTTAGCCCCGGACACTCACTACGAGCAGTACTTC.

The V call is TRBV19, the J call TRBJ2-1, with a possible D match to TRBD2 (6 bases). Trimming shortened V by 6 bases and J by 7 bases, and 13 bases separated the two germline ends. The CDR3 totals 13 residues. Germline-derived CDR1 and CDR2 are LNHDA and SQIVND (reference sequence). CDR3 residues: CASSILEGNEQFF. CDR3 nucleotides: TGTGCCAGTAGCATCTTGGAGGGGAATGAGCAGTTCTTC.

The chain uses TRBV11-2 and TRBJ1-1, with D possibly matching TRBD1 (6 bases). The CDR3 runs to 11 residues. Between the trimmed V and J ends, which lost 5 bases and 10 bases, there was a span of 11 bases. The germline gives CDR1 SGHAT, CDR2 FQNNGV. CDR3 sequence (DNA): TGTGCCAGCAGCCCGACAGGCGGAGCTTTCTTT. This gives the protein CASSPTGGAFF. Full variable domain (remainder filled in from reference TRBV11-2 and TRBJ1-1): EAGVAQSPRYKIIEKRQSVAFWCNPISGHATLYWYQQILGQGPKLLIQFQNNGVVDDSQLPKDRFSAERLKGVDSTLKIQPAKLEDSAVYLCASSPTGGAFFGQGTRLTVV.

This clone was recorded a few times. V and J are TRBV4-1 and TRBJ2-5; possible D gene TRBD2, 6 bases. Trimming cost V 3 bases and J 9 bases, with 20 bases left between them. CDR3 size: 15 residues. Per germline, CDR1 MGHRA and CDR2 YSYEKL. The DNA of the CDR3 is TGCGCCAGCAGCCATTTACCGGAGGGGTTGGACGCCCAGTACTTC. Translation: CASSHLPEGLDAQYF.